The 14 T cell receptor beta chains given below trace back to one sample, sequenced in a study of cytomegalovirus exposure and HLA in healthy donors. TCRdb keeps only in-frame clones here, not all; method: immunoSEQ multiplex PCR. The sample includes about 56,000 clones, 85% to 90% of them seen just once. Sequenced: PBMCs. These receptors all stem from a woman aged 18-35 years in good health and CMV-seronegative.

This sequence joins TRBV30 and TRBJ1-4; the D is unclear. CDR1 and CDR2 from the germline V gene are GTSNPN and SVGIG (reference sequence). This CDR3 is 13 amino acids long. The V end lost 2 bases, the J end lost 8 bases, and 12 bases lay between the germline ends. The DNA for the CDR3 is TGTGCCTGGAGTCCCCCGGGTTACGAAAAACTGTTTTTT. Residues: CAWSPPGYEKLFF.

The V call is TRBV27, the J call TRBJ1-5; D perhaps matches TRBD1 (6 bases). V was cut by 2 bases and J by 3 bases, with 11 bases left in between. Germline V gives CDR1 MNHEY, CDR2 SMNVEV (reference sequence). This CDR3 comprises 15 residues. CDR3 in amino acids: CASSLVRTVNQPQHF. Here the CDR3 DNA reads TGTGCCAGCAGTTTAGTCCGGACAGTCAATCAGCCCCAGCATTTT.

This clone was detected once. The genes are TRBV27 and TRBJ2-7; 8 bases agree with TRBD2. Germline V gene sequence: CDR1 MNHEY, CDR2 SMNVEV (reference sequence). Unmatched junction bases numbered 8, after V lost 6 bases and J lost 4 bases. The CDR3 spans 14 residues. In nucleotides, the CDR3 is TGTGCCAGCAGCCTTAGCGGGGCGGTATACGAGCAGTACTTC. It is translated as CASSLSGAVYEQYF.

The chain couples TRBV2 to TRBJ2-3; D is perhaps TRBD2 (5 bases). CDR1 is SNHLY, CDR2 FYNNEI, per germline. V lost 6 bases, J lost 1 base, and 20 bases lay in between. The CDR3 totals 17 residues. The CDR3: CASRGSTPLEGTDTQYF. In DNA, the CDR3 is TGTGCCAGCAGGGGGTCTACGCCTCTGGAGGGCACAGATACGCAGTATTTT. The entire variable domain, with the rest obtained from reference TRBV2 and TRBJ2-3, is as follows: EPEVTQTPSHQVTQMGQEVILRCVPISNHLYFYWYRQILGQKVEFLVSFYNNEISEKSEIFDDQFSVERPDGSNFTLKIRSTKLEDSAMYFCASRGSTPLEGTDTQYFGPGTRLTVL.

The chain combines TRBV5-6 with TRBJ2-5; weak D call: TRBD1 (6 bases). CDR3 length: 11 residues. Germline lookup yields CDR1 SGHDT and CDR2 YYEEEE. V lost 4 bases to trimming and J lost 5 bases, with 6 bases between them. CDR3 sequence: CASSQGETQYF. The DNA for the CDR3 is TGTGCCAGCAGCCAGGGGGAGACCCAGTACTTC. Filled out from reference TRBV5-6 and TRBJ2-5, the complete variable domain reads DAGVTQSPTHLIKTRGQQVTLRCSPKSGHDTVSWYQQALGQGPQFIFQYYEEEERQRGNFPDRFSGHQFPNYSSELNVNALLLGDSALYLCASSQGETQYFGPGTRLLVL.

The chain carries TRBV11-2 and TRBJ2-1; 8 positions match TRBD2. The germline V gene has CDR1 SGHAT and CDR2 FQNNGV. The CDR3 runs 15 residues. V lost 6 bases, J lost 8 bases, and 12 bases stayed unmatched. CDR3 nucleotides: TGTGCCAGCAGTAGAAGCGGGAGTTTCAGCTATGAGCAGTTCTTC. This gives the protein CASSRSGSFSYEQFF.

This clone was observed a single time. The chain combines TRBV7-9 with TRBJ2-2; 10 nucleotides agree with TRBD1. The V and J ends lost 4 bases and 5 bases, in that order; junction bases with no gene match: 7. The CDR3 runs 16 residues. Germline V gives CDR1 SEHNR, CDR2 FQNEAQ (reference sequence). CDR3 residues: CASSYPDRGGTGELFF. Written as DNA, the CDR3 is TGTGCCAGCAGCTACCCGGACAGGGGGGGAACCGGGGAGCTGTTTTTT.

The rearrangement uses TRBV7-3 and TRBJ2-5; D perhaps matches TRBD1 (6 bases). This CDR3 contains 13 residues. Germline lookup yields CDR1 SGHTA and CDR2 FQGTGA. V dropped 6 bases and J dropped 2 bases, with 10 bases sitting between them. The CDR3 DNA sequence: TGTGCCAGCAGTGAGACAGGTCAAGAGACCCAGTACTTC. This sequence encodes CASSETGQETQYF.

The V call is TRBV2, the J call TRBJ1-1, with D perhaps matching TRBD1 (6 bases). In germline, CDR1 is SNHLY, CDR2 FYNNEI. Trimming removed 4 bases from V and 4 bases from J, with 13 bases in between. The CDR3 covers 14 residues. This CDR3 reads CASSGRGAGTEAFF. The CDR3 region has the DNA TGTGCCAGCAGTGGCCGGGGGGCGGGCACTGAAGCTTTCTTT. The full variable domain, its missing parts supplied by reference TRBV2 and TRBJ1-1, is EPEVTQTPSHQVTQMGQEVILRCVPISNHLYFYWYRQILGQKVEFLVSFYNNEISEKSEIFDDQFSVERPDGSNFTLKIRSTKLEDSAMYFCASSGRGAGTEAFFGQGTRLTVV.

Comment on this clone: One end of the junction is discordant with germline, which a read error may explain. Here the CDR3 DNA reads TGTGCCAGCAGCCTAACTAGCGGAACCACAGATACGCAGTATTTT. Translation: CASSLTSGTTDTQYF. The chain recombines TRBV7-3 with TRBJ2-3, with TRBD2 identical over 8 bases. CDR1 is SGHTA, CDR2 FQGTGA, per germline. This CDR3 has 15 residues.

The V call is TRBV11-3, the J call TRBJ2-1; 11 bases align to TRBD1. CDR1 and CDR2 from the germline V gene are SGHNT and YENEEA. V lost 5 bases, J lost 0 bases, and 6 bases stayed unmatched. There are 17 residues in the CDR3. The CDR3 nucleotides are TGTGCCAGCAGCCCGGGACAGGGGGACGGCTCCTACAATGAGCAGTTCTTC. This sequence encodes CASSPGQGDGSYNEQFF.

This clone was recorded only once. V usage is TRBV28 and J usage is TRBJ2-3; D remains unclear. CDR1 is MDHEN, CDR2 SYDVKM, per germline. CDR3 size: 14 residues. V lost 6 bases and J lost 2, with 12 bases in between. CDR3 in amino acids: CASSAESFTDTQYF. The CDR3 region has the DNA TGTGCCAGCAGCGCGGAATCCTTCACAGATACGCAGTATTTT. The variable domain in full, with the rest retrieved from reference TRBV28 and TRBJ2-3, is DVKVTQSSRYLVKRTGEKVFLECVQDMDHENMFWYRQDPGLGLRLIYFSYDVKMKEKGDIPEGYSVSREKKERFSLILESASTNQTSMYLCASSAESFTDTQYFGPGTRLTVL.

This sequence joins TRBV2 and TRBJ1-4, with TRBD1 as a possible D gene (6 bases). The V end was cut by 1 base, the J end by 2 bases, with 8 bases between. Germline V lookup: CDR1 SNHLY, CDR2 FYNNEI. The CDR3 is made up of 15 amino acids. The CDR3 spells CASSEDRVTNEKLFF. As DNA, the CDR3 is TGTGCCAGCAGTGAAGACAGGGTGACTAATGAAAAACTGTTTTTT.

The genes are TRBV6-1 and TRBJ1-2, with D possibly being TRBD1 (6 bases). The V and J ends lost 6 bases and 2 bases respectively, with 16 bases between them. This CDR3 spans 15 amino acids. Germline V gives CDR1 MNHNS, CDR2 SASEGT. In DNA, the CDR3 is TGTGCCAGCAGGTACGGGACATCAAAAAACTATGGCTACACCTTC. The encoded protein is CASRYGTSKNYGYTF.